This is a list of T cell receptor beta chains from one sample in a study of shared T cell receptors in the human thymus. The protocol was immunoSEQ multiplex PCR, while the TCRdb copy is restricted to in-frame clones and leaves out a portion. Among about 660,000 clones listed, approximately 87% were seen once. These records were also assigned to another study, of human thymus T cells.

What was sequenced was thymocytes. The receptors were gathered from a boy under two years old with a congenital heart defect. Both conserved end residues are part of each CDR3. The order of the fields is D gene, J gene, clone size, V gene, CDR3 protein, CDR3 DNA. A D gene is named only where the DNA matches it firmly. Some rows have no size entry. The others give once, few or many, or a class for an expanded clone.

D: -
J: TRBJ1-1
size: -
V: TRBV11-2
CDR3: CASSPRGGTEAFF
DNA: TGTGCCAGCAGCCCCCGGGGGGGGACTGAAGCTTTCTTT

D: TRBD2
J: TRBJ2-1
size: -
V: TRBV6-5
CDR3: CASSSRTSGTGEQFF
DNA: TGTGCCAGCAGTTCCCGGACTAGCGGGACCGGTGAGCAGTTCTTC

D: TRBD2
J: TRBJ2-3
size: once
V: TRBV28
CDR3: CASSLSLAGGGTDTQYF
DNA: TGTGCCAGCAGTTTAAGTCTAGCGGGAGGAGGTACAGATACGCAGTATTTT

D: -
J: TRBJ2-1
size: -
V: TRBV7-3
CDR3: CASSSRDTSLYNEQFF
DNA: TGTGCCAGCAGCTCCCGGGACACCAGCCTTTACAATGAGCAGTTCTTC

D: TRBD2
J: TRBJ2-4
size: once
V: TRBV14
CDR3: CASSQDNFLPREENIQYF
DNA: TGTGCCAGCAGCCAAGATAACTTCCTGCCCCGGGAGGAAAACATTCAGTACTTC

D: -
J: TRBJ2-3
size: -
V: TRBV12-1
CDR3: CASSFPPLATDTQYF
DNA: TGTGCCAGCAGCTTTCCTCCCTTGGCCACAGATACGCAGTATTTT

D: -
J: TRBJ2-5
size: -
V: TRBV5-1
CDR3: CASSLRGFQETQYF
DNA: TGCGCCAGCAGCTTGAGGGGCTTCCAAGAGACCCAGTACTTC

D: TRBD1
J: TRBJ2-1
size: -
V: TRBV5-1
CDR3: CASGTGVGEQFF
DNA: TGCGCCAGCGGGACAGGGGTCGGAGAGCAGTTCTTC

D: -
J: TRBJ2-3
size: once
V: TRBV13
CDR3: CASSSRSDTQYF
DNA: TGTGCCAGCAGCTCACGGTCAGATACGCAGTATTTT

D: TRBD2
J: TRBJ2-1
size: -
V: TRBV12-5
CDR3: CASGLVRGLAGSYNEQFF
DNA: TGTGCTAGTGGTTTGGTTCGGGGACTAGCGGGATCCTACAATGAGCAGTTCTTC

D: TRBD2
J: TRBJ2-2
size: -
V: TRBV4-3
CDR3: CASSQGSGRATGELFF
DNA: TGCGCCAGCAGCCAAGGGAGCGGGAGAGCCACCGGGGAGCTGTTTTTT

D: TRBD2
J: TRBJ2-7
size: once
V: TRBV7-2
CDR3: CASSLGTSGSWCEQYF
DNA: TGTGCCAGCAGCCTCGGGACTAGCGGGAGTTGGTGCGAGCAGTACTTC

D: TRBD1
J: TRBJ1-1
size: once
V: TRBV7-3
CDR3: CASRADRDGTEAFF
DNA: TGTGCCAGCAGAGCGGACAGGGATGGGACTGAAGCTTTCTTT

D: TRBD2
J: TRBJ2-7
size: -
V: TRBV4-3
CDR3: CASSQAFRLAGVDEQYF
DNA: TGCGCCAGCAGCCAAGCTTTTCGACTAGCGGGAGTCGACGAGCAGTACTTC

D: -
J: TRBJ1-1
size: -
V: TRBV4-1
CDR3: CASSGLWTLNTEAFF
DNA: TGCGCCAGCAGCGGACTCTGGACCTTGAACACTGAAGCTTTCTTT

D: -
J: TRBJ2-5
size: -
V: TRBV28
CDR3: CASSLFRGGETQYF
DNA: TGTGCCAGCAGTTTGTTCCGGGGAGGAGAGACCCAGTACTTC

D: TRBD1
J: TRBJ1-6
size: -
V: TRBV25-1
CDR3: CASRPGQIYNSPLHF
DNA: TGTGCCAGCAGGCCGGGACAGATCTATAATTCACCCCTCCACTTT

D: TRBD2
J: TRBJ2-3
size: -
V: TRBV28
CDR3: CASLTRGLAGLTDTQYF
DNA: TGTGCCAGTCTCACAAGGGGACTAGCGGGTCTCACAGATACGCAGTATTTT

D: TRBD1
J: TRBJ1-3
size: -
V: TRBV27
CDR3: CASSTLTGVAGNTIYF
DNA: TGTGCCAGCAGTACCTTAACAGGGGTAGCAGGAAACACCATATATTTT

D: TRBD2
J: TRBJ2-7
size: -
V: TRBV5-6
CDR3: CASSLRTRLMNEQYF
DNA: TGTGCCAGCAGCCTTCGGACTAGGTTAATGAACGAGCAGTACTTC

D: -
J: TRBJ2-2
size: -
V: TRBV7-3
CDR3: CASSPLGGTLLTGELFF
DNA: TGTGCCAGCAGCCCTCTGGGGGGGACACTTCTTACCGGGGAGCTGTTTTTT

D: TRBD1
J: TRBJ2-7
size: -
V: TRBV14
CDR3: CASSQYPGQGGSGGTYEQYF
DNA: TGTGCCAGCAGCCAATACCCGGGACAGGGAGGTAGCGGAGGGACCTACGAGCAGTACTTC

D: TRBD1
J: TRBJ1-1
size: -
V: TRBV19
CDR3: CASSIPQGDTEAFF
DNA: TGTGCCAGTAGTATACCCCAGGGGGACACTGAAGCTTTCTTT

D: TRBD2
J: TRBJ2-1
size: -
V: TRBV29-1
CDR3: CSVEDPSGSHEQFF
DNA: TGCAGCGTTGAAGATCCCAGCGGGAGCCATGAGCAGTTCTTC

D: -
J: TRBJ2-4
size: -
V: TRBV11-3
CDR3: CASSLVGRYRVAKNIQYF
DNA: TGTGCCAGCAGCTTAGTCGGCAGATACAGGGTAGCCAAAAACATTCAGTACTTC

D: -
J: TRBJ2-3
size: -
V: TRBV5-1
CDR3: CASSFKEISTDTQYF
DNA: TGCGCCAGCAGCTTCAAGGAGATAAGCACAGATACGCAGTATTTT

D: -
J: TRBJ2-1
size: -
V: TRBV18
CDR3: CASSAPLTQGGNEQFF
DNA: TGTGCCAGCTCAGCCCCCCTAACCCAGGGGGGCAATGAGCAGTTCTTC

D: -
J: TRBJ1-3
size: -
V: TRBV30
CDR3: CAWTQAFSGNTIYF
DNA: TGTGCCTGGACTCAGGCGTTCTCTGGAAACACCATATATTTT

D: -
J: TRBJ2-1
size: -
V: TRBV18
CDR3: CASSTSYPREVSYNEQFF
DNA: TGTGCCAGCTCAACATCCTACCCCAGGGAGGTCTCCTACAATGAGCAGTTCTTC

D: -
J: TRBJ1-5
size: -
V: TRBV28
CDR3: CASGIPEPGFQPQHF
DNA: TGTGCCAGCGGGATCCCCGAACCAGGGTTTCAGCCCCAGCATTTT

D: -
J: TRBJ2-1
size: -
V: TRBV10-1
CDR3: CASSEWVGVDTAYGNRSYNEQFF
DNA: TGCGCCAGCAGTGAGTGGGTTGGCGTAGACACGGCGTACGGAAATAGGTCCTACAATGAGCAGTTCTTC

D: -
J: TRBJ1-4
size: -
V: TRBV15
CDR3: CATSRGGFRVNEKLFF
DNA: TGTGCCACCAGCAGGGGCGGGTTCCGGGTTAATGAAAAACTGTTTTTT

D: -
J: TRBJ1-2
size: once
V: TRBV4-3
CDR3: CASSQDPIFTGYGYGYTF
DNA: TGCGCCAGCAGCCAAGATCCCATCTTTACAGGGTATGGCTATGGCTACACCTTC

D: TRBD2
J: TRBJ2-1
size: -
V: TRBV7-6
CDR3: CASSFGLAGSYNEQFF
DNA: TGTGCCAGCAGCTTTGGACTAGCGGGCAGCTACAATGAGCAGTTCTTC

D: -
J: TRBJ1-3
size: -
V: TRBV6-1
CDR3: CASSETSGNTIYF
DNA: TGTGCCAGCAGTGAGACTTCTGGAAACACCATATATTTT

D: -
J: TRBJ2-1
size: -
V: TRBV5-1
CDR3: CASSLVGGASYNEQFF
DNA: TGCGCCAGCAGCTTGGTGGGCGGGGCCTCCTACAATGAGCAGTTCTTC

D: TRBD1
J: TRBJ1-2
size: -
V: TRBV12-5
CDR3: CASGLARDRGYGYTF
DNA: TGTGCTAGTGGTTTGGCACGGGACAGGGGCTATGGCTACACCTTC

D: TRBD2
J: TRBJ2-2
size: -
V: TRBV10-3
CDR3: CAISLTSDDNTGELFF
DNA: TGTGCCATCAGTTTGACTAGCGATGACAACACCGGGGAGCTGTTTTTT

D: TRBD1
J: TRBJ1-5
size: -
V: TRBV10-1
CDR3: CASSELMAGGSINQPQHF
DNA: TGCGCCAGCAGTGAGCTTATGGCAGGGGGTTCGATCAATCAGCCCCAGCATTTT

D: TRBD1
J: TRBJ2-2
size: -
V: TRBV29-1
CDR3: CSVDRANTGELFF
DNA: TGCAGCGTGGACAGGGCAAACACCGGGGAGCTGTTTTTT

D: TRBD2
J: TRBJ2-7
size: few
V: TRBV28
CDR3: CASRGLAGVSYF
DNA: TGTGCCAGCAGGGGACTAGCGGGAGTGTCGTACTTC

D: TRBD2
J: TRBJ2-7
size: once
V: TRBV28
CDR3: CASSRPGLAEGAYEQYF
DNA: TGTGCCAGCAGCCGACCGGGACTAGCAGAAGGAGCCTACGAGCAGTACTTC

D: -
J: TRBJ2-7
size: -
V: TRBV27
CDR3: CASSPEGDYEQYF
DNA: TGTGCCAGCAGTCCCGAGGGGGACTACGAGCAGTACTTC

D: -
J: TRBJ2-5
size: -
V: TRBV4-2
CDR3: CASSQVGDWVSQGGETQYF
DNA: TGTGCCAGCAGCCAAGTAGGGGACTGGGTTTCGCAGGGTGGAGAGACCCAGTACTTC